Following are 27 T cell receptor beta chains from one sample sequenced in a study of regulatory T cells in long-lasting Graves disease. The time point: newly diagnosed GD, antithyroid drugs for less than 3 months. Isolated PBMC RNA provided the starting material for the TCR library. Building of the TCR beta libraries involved iRepertoire HTBI primers and Arm-PCR of CDR3 regions. TCRdb called the multiplex PCR reads again in MiXCR, with one record for every CDR3 protein. The sample lists 350,000 to 400,000 distinct CDR3 sequences; 15% to 20% were seen once. This same sample was also taken into another study, of T cells in Graves' hyperthyroidism and ophthalmopathy.

The sample consisted of peripheral blood mononuclear cells (PBMCs), taken at new diagnosis, from a patient treated with antithyroid drugs. These receptors were taken from a woman aged 18-29 years with Graves disease.

This clonotype was detected ten times or more. CDR3 protein: CASSLFQGLNYEQYF. The CDR3 bases are TGTGCCAGCAGTTTATTCCAGGGCCTCAACTACGAGCAGTACTTC. This sequence joins TRBV12-3 or TRBV12-4 and TRBJ2-7; D possibly corresponds to TRBD1 (5 bases). Trimming cost V 2 bases and J 3 bases, with 14 bases left between them. The CDR3 extends over 15 amino acids.

This clonotype was seen at least ten times. CDR3 sequence: CASSALAGTTADTQYF. The CDR3 DNA reads TGTGCCAGCAGTGCTTTAGCGGGGACCACGGCGGATACGCAGTATTTT. The rearrangement joins TRBV2 to TRBJ2-3; 8 bases line up with TRBD2. V was clipped by 4 bases and J by 6 bases; unmatched bases: 12. The CDR3 is 16 residues long. Germline CDR1 reads SNHLY; CDR2 reads FYNNEI.

This clonotype has a count of ten or more. The V and J genes are TRBV24-1 and TRBJ2-1, with D tentatively TRBD1 (6 bases). Germline lookup yields CDR1 KGHDR and CDR2 SFDVKD. Trimming shortened V by 9 bases and J by 2 bases, and 10 bases separated the two germline ends. The CDR3 runs 13 residues. The chain's CDR3 is CATGTQTYNEQFF. The CDR3, as DNA: TGTGCCACCGGGACACAAACCTACAATGAGCAGTTCTTC.

This clonotype showed up just a few times. The chain employs TRBV11-2 and TRBJ1-2, with D uncertain. Germline CDR1 is SGHAT and CDR2 is FQNNGV. V was shortened by 7 bases and J by 1 base, with 7 bases between the two germline ends. The CDR3 length is 12 residues. CDR3 region: CASKGSNYGYTF. CDR3 in DNA: TGTGCCAGCAAGGGCAGTAACTATGGCTACACCTTC.

V is TRBV19 and J is TRBJ2-7, with D perhaps given as TRBD1 or TRBD2 (5 bases each). Deletions cut 2 bases from V and 4 bases from J, with 12 bases between. CDR1 is LNHDA and CDR2 is SQIVND in the germline V gene (reference sequence). This CDR3 spans 14 amino acids. CDR3 coding DNA: TGTGCCAGTAGTATATCGGCAGGGAGTTACGAGCAGTACTTC. This translates into CASSISAGSYEQYF.

About this clonotype: A much bigger clone sits one base away, suggesting this may be a read error. V usage is TRBV3-1 and J usage is TRBJ2-1, with D possibly TRBD2 on 5 matching bases. Gene TRBJ2-5 matches the end of the DNA better, so the J call may be wrong. CDR1 is LGHDT and CDR2 is YNNKEL in the germline V gene (reference sequence). The CDR3 sequence is 14 residues long. CDR3 bases: TGTGCCAGCAGCCAGGCGACGTGGCTGGAGGCCCAGTACTTC. It codes for CASSQATWLEAQYF.

This clonotype came up many times. The chain uses TRBV28 and TRBJ1-1; 8 positions match TRBD1. Trimming cost V 1 base and J 4 bases; bases outside gene matches: 11. This CDR3 is built from 17 residues. Germline CDR1 reads MDHEN; CDR2 reads SYDVKM. The CDR3 sequence is CASSLSFFMDRVTEAFF. Written as DNA, the CDR3 is TGTGCCAGCAGTTTATCTTTTTTTATGGACAGGGTCACTGAAGCTTTCTTT.

V and J are TRBV20-1 and TRBJ1-4; D unclear. With 5 bases removed from V and 5 bases from J, the gap between germline ends came to 15 bases. This CDR3 has 14 amino acids. Germline CDR1 is DFQATT and CDR2 is SNEGSKA (reference sequence). This CDR3 reads CSAWPGARNEKLFF. In DNA form, the CDR3 reads TGCAGTGCTTGGCCGGGAGCTAGAAATGAAAAACTGTTTTTT.

This clonotype came up many times. The rearrangement uses TRBV12-3 or TRBV12-4 and TRBJ2-1, with 11 nucleotides matching TRBD2. Unmatched junction bases numbered 7, after V lost 6 bases and J lost 6 bases. The CDR3 loop spans 15 amino acids. CDR3 sequence reads: CASSSLAGVVNEQFF. CDR3 DNA: TGTGCCAGCAGCTCACTAGCGGGAGTAGTCAATGAGCAGTTCTTC.

V and J are TRBV9 and TRBJ2-1, with D possibly matching TRBD2 (6 bases). There are 15 residues in the CDR3. With 0 bases removed from V and 9 bases from J, the gap between germline ends came to 16 bases. Germline CDR1 is SGDLS and CDR2 is YYNGEE. DNA for the CDR3: TGTGCCAGCAGCGTAGGAGGCGGGATAGGCGGTGAGCAGTTCTTC. Amino acids: CASSVGGGIGGEQFF.

The sample holds a few counts of this clonotype. V usage is TRBV6-2 or TRBV6-3 and J usage is TRBJ1-2, with D tentatively TRBD1 (5 bases). CDR1 MNHEY and CDR2 SVGEGT come from the germline V gene. Trimming left V 0 bases short and J 4 bases short, with 9 bases between. This CDR3 is 14 amino acids long. Here the CDR3 DNA reads TGTGCCAGCAGTTACTCAGCGGGGCTCTATGGCTACACCTTC. As protein: CASSYSAGLYGYTF.

The chain couples TRBV4-1 to TRBJ1-2; possibly TRBD1 for D (5 bases). This CDR3 has 16 amino acids. Germline V gives CDR1 MGHRA, CDR2 YSYEKL. Trimming removed 1 base at V and 3 bases at J, with 15 bases between. In DNA, the CDR3 is TGCGCCAGCAGCCAAGGGGGCCTCCGGGGGTACTATGGCTACACCTTC. Translated, it gives CASSQGGLRGYYGYTF.

There are a few counts of this clonotype. It may be a read error: a sequence one base away is much more abundant. The chain employs TRBV25-1 and TRBJ2-1; no clear D gene. The CDR3 runs to 12 residues. V lost 4 bases and J 4 bases, leaving 5 bases between the germline ends. CDR1 is MGHDK and CDR2 is SYGVNS in the germline V gene. As DNA, the CDR3 is TGTGCCAGCAGTGGCAATTACAATGAGCAGTTCTTC. As protein: CASSGNYNEQFF.

The table lists this clonotype with many counts. The chain is built from TRBV5-1 and TRBJ1-1, with TRBD1 matching 9 bases. Germline V gene lookup returns CDR1 SGHRS and CDR2 YFSETQ. The V gene end was trimmed by 2 bases and the J gene end by 5 bases; junction bases not matched to a gene: 7. This CDR3 comprises 15 residues. CDR3: CASSFQPTGGTEAFF. The CDR3 DNA reads as TGCGCCAGCAGCTTCCAACCGACAGGGGGTACTGAAGCTTTCTTT.

Many counts were recorded for this clonotype. The rearrangement joins TRBV11-2 to TRBJ2-1, with 7 bases aligning to TRBD1. This CDR3 comprises 13 residues. Trimming removed 4 bases from V and 9 bases from J; junction bases left unmatched: 6. In germline, CDR1 is SGHAT, CDR2 FQNNGV. The CDR3, as DNA: TGTGCCAGCAGCTCACAGCACAGGGGTGAGCAGTTCTTC. It codes for CASSSQHRGEQFF.

This clonotype was seen many times. The rearrangement links TRBV19 to TRBJ2-1, with 7 nucleotides matching TRBD2. CDR3 length: 13 residues. Germline V lookup: CDR1 LNHDA, CDR2 SQIVND (reference sequence). J gave up 9 bases and V 6 bases, and 8 bases lay outside the gene matches. CDR3 sequence: CASSLTSLGEQFF. In DNA form, the CDR3 reads TGTGCCAGTAGCCTGACTAGCTTGGGTGAGCAGTTCTTC.

This clonotype came up a few times. The rearrangement links TRBV19 to TRBJ1-5, with no clear D. This CDR3 is 14 amino acids long. Per the germline V gene, CDR1 is LNHDA and CDR2 is SQIVND (reference sequence). Trimming left V 5 bases short and J 1 base short, with 9 bases between. CDR3 in DNA: TGTGCCAGTAGTGGAGAATCGAGCAATCAGCCCCAGCATTTT. Protein: CASSGESSNQPQHF. The variable domain in full, completed from reference TRBV19 and TRBJ1-5, reads DGGITQSPKYLFRKEGQNVTLSCEQNLNHDAMYWYRQDPGQGLRLIYYSQIVNDFQKGDIAEGYSVSREKKESFPLTVTSAQKNPTAFYLCASSGESSNQPQHFGDGTRLSIL.

The rearrangement uses TRBV20-1 and TRBJ1-3; tentative D call: TRBD1 (6 bases). CDR1 is DFQATT and CDR2 is SNEGSKA in the germline V gene (reference sequence). The CDR3 extends over 13 amino acids. The V end was cut by 4 bases, the J end by 4 bases, with 11 bases between. The CDR3 loop is CSATGVTGNTIYF. DNA for the CDR3: TGCAGTGCTACAGGGGTGACGGGAAACACCATATATTTT.

This clonotype occurred a few times. The chain links TRBV6-1 to TRBJ2-3; D may be TRBD1 (7 bases). The CDR3 consists of 15 residues. Trimming stripped 7 bases from V and 4 bases from J, with 18 bases between. Germline V gene sequence: CDR1 MNHNS, CDR2 SASEGT. The CDR3 spells CASTSTGRPADTQYF. In DNA, the CDR3 is TGTGCCAGCACCTCGACAGGGAGGCCTGCAGATACGCAGTATTTT.

Notes on this clonotype: This clone may be a read error of a much larger clone one base away. The J gene is TRBJ1-2, the V gene TRBV2, with D perhaps TRBD1 (5 bases). The CDR3 covers 15 residues. V dropped 6 bases and J dropped 0 bases, with 14 bases sitting between them. Looked up from germline, CDR1 is SNHLY and CDR2 is FYNNEI. DNA of the CDR3: TGTGCCAGCAGGGGAGAGACAGCCCCTAACTATGGCTACACCTTC. Amino acids: CASRGETAPNYGYTF.

This clonotype was detected many times. The rearrangement uses TRBV20-1 and TRBJ2-1; D assignment may be TRBD1 or TRBD2 (5 bases each). Per germline, CDR1 DFQATT and CDR2 SNEGSKA (reference sequence). Trimming took off 5 bases at V and 2 bases at J, with 19 bases between the two ends. The CDR3 runs to 16 residues. The DNA for the CDR3 is TGCAGTGCTTCCCTACTGTGGGGGAGCACCTACAATGAGCAGTTCTTC. This encodes CSASLLWGSTYNEQFF.

This clonotype showed up many times. The J gene is TRBJ2-3, the V gene TRBV2; TRBD2 aligns across 10 bases. This CDR3 spans 16 amino acids. V lost 6 bases to trimming and J lost 0 bases; unmatched junction nucleotides: 6. Germline CDR1 reads SNHLY; CDR2 reads FYNNEI. In DNA form, the CDR3 reads TGTGCCAGCAGAGCCCGTAGCGGGAGGAGCACAGATACGCAGTATTTT. Translated: CASRARSGRSTDTQYF. Complete variable domain (other parts from reference TRBV2 and TRBJ2-3): EPEVTQTPSHQVTQMGQEVILRCVPISNHLYFYWYRQILGQKVEFLVSFYNNEISEKSEIFDDQFSVERPDGSNFTLKIRSTKLEDSAMYFCASRARSGRSTDTQYFGPGTRLTVL.

This clonotype was counted a few times. A much larger clone lies one base from this, so it may be a read error. The J gene is TRBJ2-1, the V gene TRBV3-1, with D perhaps matching TRBD1 (5 bases). The J call may not be correct, given that the DNA end is closer to TRBJ2-5. CDR1 and CDR2 from the germline V gene are LGHDT and YNNKEL (reference sequence). CDR3 length: 14 amino acids. DNA for the CDR3: TGTGCCAGCAGCCAAGTGGTTGGGGCAGAGACCCAGTACTTC. Its translation: CASSQVVGAETQYF.

This clonotype was picked up a small number of times. This chain uses TRBV12-3 or TRBV12-4 with TRBJ1-6; tentative D call: TRBD1 (6 bases). The CDR3 is 15 amino acids. With 4 bases removed from V and 5 bases from J, the gap between germline ends came to 12 bases. CDR3: CASSWGGRNNSPLHF. CDR3 sequence (DNA): TGTGCCAGCAGTTGGGGGGGCCGAAATAATTCACCCCTCCACTTT.

This clonotype was detected many times. CDR3 DNA: TGTGCCAGCAGCCAAGATCTTAGCTCCAACACTGAAGCTTTCTTT. It codes for CASSQDLSSNTEAFF. This sequence joins TRBV3-1 and TRBJ1-1; D unclear. Germline CDR1 and CDR2: LGHDT and YNNKEL (reference sequence). The CDR3 consists of 15 residues. Trimming removed 0 bases at V and 2 bases at J, with 10 bases between.

The chain joins TRBV5-1 to TRBJ1-2; 9 positions match TRBD1. CDR1 and CDR2 from the germline V gene are SGHRS and YFSETQ. The CDR3 spans 12 residues. V shed 4 bases, J shed 9 bases, and the junction held 4 bases outside the gene matches. CDR3 nucleotides: TGCGCCAGCAGCCGTGGGACAGGGAGCTACACCTTC. It is translated as CASSRGTGSYTF.

The chain joins TRBV6-1 to TRBJ2-7; 9 bases agree with TRBD2. Germline V lookup: CDR1 MNHNS, CDR2 SASEGT. The CDR3 consists of 14 residues. V lost 2 bases and J lost 6; bases outside the gene matches: 5. CDR3 DNA: TGTGCCAGCAGTGAATTAATAGCGGGAGCCGAGCAGTACTTC. Protein sequence: CASSELIAGAEQYF.